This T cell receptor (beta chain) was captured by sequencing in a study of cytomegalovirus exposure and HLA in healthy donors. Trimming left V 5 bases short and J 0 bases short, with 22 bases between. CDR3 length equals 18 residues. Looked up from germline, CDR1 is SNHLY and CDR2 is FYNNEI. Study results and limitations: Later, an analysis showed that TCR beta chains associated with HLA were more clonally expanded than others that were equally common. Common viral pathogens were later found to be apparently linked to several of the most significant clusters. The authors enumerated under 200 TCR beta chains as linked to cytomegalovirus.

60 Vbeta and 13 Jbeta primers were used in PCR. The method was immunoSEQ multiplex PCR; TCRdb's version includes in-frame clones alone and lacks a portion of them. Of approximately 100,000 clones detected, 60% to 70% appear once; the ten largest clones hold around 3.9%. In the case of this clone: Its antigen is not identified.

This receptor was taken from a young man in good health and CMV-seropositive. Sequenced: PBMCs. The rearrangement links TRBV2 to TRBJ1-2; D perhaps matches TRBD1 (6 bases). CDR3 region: CASSKRWGRGPTNYGYTF. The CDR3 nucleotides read TGTGCCAGCAGTAAACGCTGGGGCAGGGGACCCACTAACTATGGCTACACCTTC.